Following are 2 T cell receptor beta chains from one sample sequenced in a study of blood T cell repertoires in COVID-19. The data were produced by immunoSEQ multiplex PCR, yet TCRdb's version contains in-frame clones alone and is incomplete. This repertoire shows 250,000 or so clones, about 88% found once; its top ten account for under 2%. The material sequenced was peripheral blood. Receptors were obtained from a man aged 30 to 45 with active or convalescent COVID-19.

The rearrangement joins TRBV5-5 to TRBJ1-6, with D perhaps TRBD1 (5 bases). The CDR3 sequence is 15 residues long. Trimming pared 6 bases from V and 0 bases from J, leaving 10 bases between. CDR1 and CDR2 (germline): SGHKS, YYEKEE (reference sequence). CDR3 loop: CASTATASYNSPLHF. CDR3 in DNA: TGTGCCAGCACCGCGACAGCCTCCTATAATTCACCCCTCCACTTT.

The rearrangement uses TRBV9 and TRBJ2-7; 12 bases are shared with TRBD2. Germline CDR1 SGDLS, CDR2 YYNGEE. Trimming at V came to 3 bases and at J to 2 bases, leaving 3 bases not matched to a gene. CDR3 size: 15 residues. The CDR3 loop reads CASSASSGGAYEQYF. The CDR3 DNA follows: TGTGCCAGCAGCGCCTCTAGCGGGGGGGCCTACGAGCAGTACTTC.